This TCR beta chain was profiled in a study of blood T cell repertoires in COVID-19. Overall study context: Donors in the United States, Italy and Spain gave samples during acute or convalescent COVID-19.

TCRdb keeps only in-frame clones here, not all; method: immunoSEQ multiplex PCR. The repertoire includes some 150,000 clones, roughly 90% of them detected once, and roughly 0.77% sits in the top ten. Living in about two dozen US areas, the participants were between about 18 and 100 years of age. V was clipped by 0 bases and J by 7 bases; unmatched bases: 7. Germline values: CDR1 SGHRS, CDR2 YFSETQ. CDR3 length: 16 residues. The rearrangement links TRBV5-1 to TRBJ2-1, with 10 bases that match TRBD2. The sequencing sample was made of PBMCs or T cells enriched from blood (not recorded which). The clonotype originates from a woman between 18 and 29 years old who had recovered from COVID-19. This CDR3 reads CASSLAGGLALNEQFF. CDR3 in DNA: TGCGCCAGCAGCTTGGCCGGGGGACTAGCGCTTAATGAGCAGTTCTTC.